One T cell receptor beta chain is described in this entry. MiXCR, applied by TCRdb to the 5' RACE reads, yields one record per CDR3 protein. The table has about 28,000 distinct CDR3 sequences, approximately 6% seen once. The CDR3 loop spans 16 amino acids. With 2 bases clipped from V and 3 bases from J, the junction kept 8 bases outside the gene matches. Germline V lookup: CDR1 MNHEY, CDR2 SMNVEV (reference sequence). The record originates from a study of early T cells in non-severe SARS-CoV-2 infection. This clonotype was obtained from an adult who was a healthcare worker with PCR-confirmed SARS-CoV-2 infection or an uninfected control (not recorded which). The rearrangement joins TRBV27 to TRBJ1-2, with 8 bases fitting TRBD1. Input material: whole blood. The CDR3 DNA sequence: TGTGCCAGCAGTTTAACCCGGACAGGGTATGACTATGGCTACACCTTC. Translating it yields CASSLTRTGYDYGYTF.